A single sample gave rise to the 11 T cell receptor beta chains below, sequenced in a study of cytomegalovirus exposure and HLA in healthy donors. PCR primers comprised 60 Vbeta and 13 Jbeta primers. The table came from immunoSEQ multiplex PCR; TCRdb's copy has only in-frame clones and leaves some out. This sample's table has roughly 46,000 clones. Sequencing was performed on PBMCs. The origin of the receptors is a woman in her thirties or forties in good health and CMV-seronegative.

This chain joins TRBV15 and TRBJ2-7, with D maybe TRBD1 (5 bases). The V gene's germline CDR1 is LNHNV and CDR2 YYDKDF (reference sequence). The CDR3 spans 13 residues. Trimming pared 4 bases from V and 0 bases from J, leaving 7 bases between. The CDR3 DNA sequence: TGTGCCACCAGCATCGACAGCTCCTACGAGCAGTACTTC. Its protein product is CATSIDSSYEQYF.

This sequence joins TRBV5-1 and TRBJ1-2; D remains unclear. V dropped 4 bases and J dropped 6 bases, with 16 bases sitting between them. The CDR3 covers 14 residues. Germline V CDR1 and CDR2: SGHRS, YFSETQ. The chain's CDR3 is CASSPKETRNGYTF. CDR3 in DNA: TGCGCCAGCAGCCCAAAGGAAACTAGGAATGGCTACACCTTC.

The chain combines TRBV28 with TRBJ2-7; D is undetermined. Trimming removed 2 bases at V and 5 bases at J, with 13 bases between. The CDR3 is 14 amino acids. Looked up from germline, CDR1 is MDHEN and CDR2 is SYDVKM. CDR3 amino acids: CASSLSNILDEQYF. CDR3 DNA sequence: TGTGCCAGCAGTTTAAGTAACATTTTGGACGAGCAGTACTTC.

The chain carries TRBV4-2 and TRBJ2-1; 11 positions match TRBD2. The CDR3 sequence is 17 residues long. The trim removed 0 bases at V and 5 bases at J, leaving 6 bases unmatched. CDR1 is LGHNA, CDR2 YNFKEQ, per germline. DNA for the CDR3: TGTGCCAGCAGCCAAGATAGTCCTAGCGGGAGGCACAATGAGCAGTTCTTC. Its translation: CASSQDSPSGRHNEQFF.

This chain connects TRBV9 to TRBJ1-4, with TRBD1 identical over 10 bases. This CDR3 has 14 residues. V was pared by 2 bases and J by 6 bases, with 1 base of the junction left unmatched. CDR1 SGDLS and CDR2 YYNGEE come from the germline V gene. The CDR3 nucleotides read TGTGCCAGCAGCGTGGGGACAGGGGATGAAAAACTGTTTTTT. Protein: CASSVGTGDEKLFF.

The chain employs TRBV2 and TRBJ1-5, with D unresolved. The germline CDR1 and CDR2 sequences are SNHLY and FYNNEI. The ends were cut back, 1 base at V and 6 bases at J, with 13 bases in the middle. The CDR3 runs to 15 residues. Written as DNA, the CDR3 is TGTGCCAGCAGTGAAGGTCTTGAGGCTATTCAGCCCCAGCATTTT. This codes for CASSEGLEAIQPQHF.

Notes on this clone: The junction departs from germline at one end; a sequencing error may be responsible. This sample includes further DNA sequences coding for the same CDR3. The J gene is TRBJ1-1, the V gene TRBV29-1, with D maybe TRBD1 (6 bases). CDR3 size: 15 residues. Looked up from germline, CDR1 is SQVTM and CDR2 is ANQGSEA. This CDR3 is CSVEKFQGMGAEAFF. Written as DNA, the CDR3 is TGCAGCGTTGAAAAGTTTCAGGGGATGGGCGCTGAGGCTTTCTTT. The full variable domain, in which reference TRBV29-1 and TRBJ1-1 provide the parts outside the CDR3, is SAVISQKPSRDICQRGTSLTIQCQVDSQVTMMFWYRQQPGQSLTLIATANQGSEATYESGFVIDKFPISRPNLTFSTLTVSNMSPEDSSIYLCSVEKFQGMGAEAFFGQGTRLTVV.

The CDR3 loop reads CASSLDTGGSYGYTF. CDR3 nucleotides: TGTGCCAGCAGCTTAGATACCGGGGGGTCCTATGGCTACACCTTC. The chain is built from TRBV11-2 and TRBJ1-2, with D maybe TRBD1 (5 bases). Trimming took 0 bases from V and 4 from J, leaving 12 bases between them. Germline V gene sequence: CDR1 SGHAT, CDR2 FQNNGV. The CDR3 loop spans 15 amino acids.

The V and J genes are TRBV5-1 and TRBJ1-2; D perhaps matches TRBD1 (6 bases). CDR1 SGHRS and CDR2 YFSETQ come from the germline V gene. With 2 bases removed from V and 4 bases from J, the gap between germline ends came to 15 bases. The CDR3 extends over 15 amino acids. The CDR3: CASSFQTGGVYGYTF. Here the CDR3 DNA reads TGCGCCAGCAGCTTCCAGACAGGAGGCGTCTATGGCTACACCTTC.

The CDR3 nucleotides read TGTGCCAGCAGCCTGAGCCGTCCGGGCACAGATACGCAGTATTTT. It translates to CASSLSRPGTDTQYF. The rearrangement joins TRBV7-9 to TRBJ2-3; D ambiguous. The V gene's germline CDR1 is SEHNR and CDR2 FQNEAQ (reference sequence). The CDR3 has 15 amino acids. Trimming took off 5 bases at V and 1 base at J, with 13 bases between the two ends.

This sequence joins TRBV7-6 and TRBJ1-2; weak D call: TRBD1 (5 bases). Looked up from germline, CDR1 is SGHVS and CDR2 is FNYEAQ. This CDR3 is built from 18 residues. V was pared by 5 bases and J by 3 bases, with 25 bases between. The CDR3 sequence: CASSLSYRASRGDYGYTF. The CDR3 bases are TGTGCCAGCAGCCTGTCGTACCGGGCTTCACGGGGGGACTATGGCTACACCTTC.